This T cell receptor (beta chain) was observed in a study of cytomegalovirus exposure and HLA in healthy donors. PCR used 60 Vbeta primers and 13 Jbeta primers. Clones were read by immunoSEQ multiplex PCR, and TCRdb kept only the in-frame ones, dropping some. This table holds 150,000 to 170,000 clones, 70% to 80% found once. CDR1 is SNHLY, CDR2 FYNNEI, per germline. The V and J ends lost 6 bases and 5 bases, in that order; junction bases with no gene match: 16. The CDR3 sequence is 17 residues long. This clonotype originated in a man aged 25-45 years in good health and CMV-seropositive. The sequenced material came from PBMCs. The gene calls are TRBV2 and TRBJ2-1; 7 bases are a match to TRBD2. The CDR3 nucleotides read TGTGCCAGCAGCGATTCAAAGGGGATTACTAGCGACAATGAGCAGTTCTTC. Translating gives CASSDSKGITSDNEQFF.